This TCR beta chain was found in a study of blood T cell repertoires in COVID-19. This clone was seen once. Germline lookup yields CDR1 SGHVS and CDR2 FQNEAQ. There are 14 residues in the CDR3. Trimming took 3 bases from V and 3 from J, leaving 12 bases between them. Membership in each cohort depended on participant-reported clinical history. Using immunoSEQ multiplex PCR, the repertoire was profiled, and TCRdb retains in-frame clones only, with some absent. Altogether fewer than 450,000 clones are present, nearly 90% being singletons, with the ten largest covering roughly 2%. The chain couples TRBV7-8 to TRBJ2-7, with D possibly TRBD2 on 5 matching bases. This clonotype was obtained from a woman aged 40 to 50 with acute COVID-19. Source material: PBMCs or T cells enriched from blood (not recorded which). The CDR3 is CASSFVPRGYEQYF. Here the CDR3 DNA reads TGTGCCAGCAGCTTTGTTCCCCGGGGCTACGAGCAGTACTTC.